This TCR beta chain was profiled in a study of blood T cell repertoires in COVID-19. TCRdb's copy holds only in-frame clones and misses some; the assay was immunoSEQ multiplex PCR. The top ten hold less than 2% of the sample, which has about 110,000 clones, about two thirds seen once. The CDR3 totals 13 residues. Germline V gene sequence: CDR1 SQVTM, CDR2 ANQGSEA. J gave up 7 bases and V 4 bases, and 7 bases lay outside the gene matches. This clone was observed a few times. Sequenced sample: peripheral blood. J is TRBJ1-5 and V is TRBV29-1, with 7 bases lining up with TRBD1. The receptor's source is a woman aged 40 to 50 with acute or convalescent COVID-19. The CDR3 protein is CSVGRGPGQPQHF. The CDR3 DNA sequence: TGCAGCGTTGGGAGGGGGCCGGGGCAGCCCCAGCATTTT.